The rows below give T cell receptor beta chains drawn from one sample of a study of HIV-infected patients and healthy controls. TCRdb re-analysed the 5' RACE reads in MiXCR, keeping a single row per CDR3 protein. The sample shows some 9,000 distinct CDR3 sequences, more than 7% of them seen only once. The sample consisted of blood, taken before antiretroviral therapy. The receptors shown here come from an adult with HIV infection. The donor label of this sample is uncertain. Each CDR3 is given with its conserved first and last residue. Each record gives: V gene, D gene, J gene, clone size, CDR3 DNA, CDR3 protein. D genes are given only for firm matches. Size values are once, few and many counts, or a class for expanded clones, and some rows have none.

v_gene: TRBV5-4
d_gene: -
j_gene: TRBJ1-4
abundance: many
CDR3nt: TGTGCCAGCAGCTACAGGGACAATAATGAAAAACTGTTTTTT
CDR3aa: CASSYRDNNEKLFF

v_gene: TRBV14
d_gene: -
j_gene: TRBJ1-1
abundance: few
CDR3nt: TGTGCCAGCAGCCAAGTCAACCCTGGAGGAACTGAAGCTTTCTTT
CDR3aa: CASSQVNPGGTEAFF

v_gene: TRBV7-2
d_gene: -
j_gene: TRBJ2-7
abundance: medium-sized
CDR3nt: TGTGCCAGCAGCTTATTACGGAACGAGCAGTACTTC
CDR3aa: CASSLLRNEQYF

v_gene: TRBV19
d_gene: -
j_gene: TRBJ2-2
abundance: -
CDR3nt: TGTGCCAGTAGTACCGGGACGGGCACGGCCGGGGAGCTGTTTTTT
CDR3aa: CASSTGTGTAGELFF

v_gene: TRBV12-3/TRBV12-4
d_gene: -
j_gene: TRBJ2-5
abundance: many
CDR3nt: TGTGCCAGCAGTCCCGGAGAGCTTGAGACCCAGTACTTC
CDR3aa: CASSPGELETQYF

v_gene: TRBV27
d_gene: -
j_gene: TRBJ2-3
abundance: many
CDR3nt: TGTGCCAGCAGTTCACAGGGATCTCCTAGCACAGATACGCAGTATTTT
CDR3aa: CASSSQGSPSTDTQYF

v_gene: TRBV6-1
d_gene: -
j_gene: TRBJ1-2
abundance: many
CDR3nt: TGTGCCAGCAGTGAAGCGGCAGGGCCCTATGGCTACACCTTC
CDR3aa: CASSEAAGPYGYTF

v_gene: TRBV4-2
d_gene: -
j_gene: TRBJ2-3
abundance: many
CDR3nt: TGTGCCAGCAGCCAAGAAGGATCCACATTCACAGATACGCAGTATTTT
CDR3aa: CASSQEGSTFTDTQYF

v_gene: TRBV2
d_gene: -
j_gene: TRBJ2-2
abundance: medium-sized
CDR3nt: TGTGCCATAGCCCCCGATACCGGGGAGCTGTTTTTT
CDR3aa: CAIAPDTGELFF

v_gene: TRBV12-3/TRBV12-4
d_gene: -
j_gene: TRBJ1-1
abundance: many
CDR3nt: TGTGCCAGCAGTTTGACTAGGACAGTTGAAGCTTTCTTT
CDR3aa: CASSLTRTVEAFF

v_gene: TRBV7-8
d_gene: -
j_gene: TRBJ1-5
abundance: -
CDR3nt: TGTGCCAGCAGCCCAGGGTCAAGCAATCAGCCCCAGCATTTT
CDR3aa: CASSPGSSNQPQHF

v_gene: TRBV24-1
d_gene: -
j_gene: TRBJ2-1
abundance: many
CDR3nt: TGTGCCACCTACGACACGGGGAAGCAGTTCTTC
CDR3aa: CATYDTGKQFF

v_gene: TRBV7-2
d_gene: -
j_gene: TRBJ2-3
abundance: few
CDR3nt: TGTGCCAGCAGCACCGGGACAGATACGCAGTATTTT
CDR3aa: CASSTGTDTQYF

v_gene: TRBV3-1
d_gene: TRBD1
j_gene: TRBJ1-5
abundance: -
CDR3nt: TGTGCCAGCAGCCCCCCGGGACAGGGTCAGCCCCAGCATTTT
CDR3aa: CASSPPGQGQPQHF

v_gene: TRBV19
d_gene: TRBD1
j_gene: TRBJ1-5
abundance: many
CDR3nt: TGTGCCAGTAGTCAAGGACAGGGGGCTTATCAGCCCCAGCATTTT
CDR3aa: CASSQGQGAYQPQHF

v_gene: TRBV3-1
d_gene: -
j_gene: TRBJ2-5
abundance: medium-sized
CDR3nt: TGTGCCAGCAGCCAAGAGGTCGGTACCCAAGAGACCCAGTACTTC
CDR3aa: CASSQEVGTQETQYF

v_gene: TRBV20-1
d_gene: -
j_gene: TRBJ1-4
abundance: -
CDR3nt: TGCAGTGTTCCCACAGGGAGATCTAATGAAAAACTGTTTTTT
CDR3aa: CSVPTGRSNEKLFF

v_gene: TRBV6-9
d_gene: -
j_gene: TRBJ1-5
abundance: -
CDR3nt: TGTGCCAGGGACATTAATGGACCGGATGGGCATCAGCCCCAGCATTTT
CDR3aa: CARDINGPDGHQPQHF

v_gene: TRBV5-1
d_gene: TRBD1
j_gene: TRBJ1-2
abundance: few
CDR3nt: TGCGCCAGCAGCCCTGACAGGGTTGGGAGTGGCTACACCTTC
CDR3aa: CASSPDRVGSGYTF

v_gene: TRBV19
d_gene: -
j_gene: TRBJ1-5
abundance: many
CDR3nt: TGTGCCAGTAGTGAAAGACCCCTGCGGCGGAATAGCAATCAGCCCCAGCATTTT
CDR3aa: CASSERPLRRNSNQPQHF

v_gene: TRBV6-5
d_gene: -
j_gene: TRBJ2-3
abundance: many
CDR3nt: TGTGCCAGCAGTTACTTGGGGGCGCGGGGAGATACGCAGTATTTT
CDR3aa: CASSYLGARGDTQYF

v_gene: TRBV5-1
d_gene: TRBD2
j_gene: TRBJ2-1
abundance: many
CDR3nt: TGCGCCAGCGCTGAGGTCCCGGGACTACAGAACTACAATGAGCAGTTCTTC
CDR3aa: CASAEVPGLQNYNEQFF

v_gene: TRBV18
d_gene: TRBD2
j_gene: TRBJ2-1
abundance: many
CDR3nt: TGTGCCAGCTCACCAACTAGCGGGGACTCCTACAATGAGCAGTTCTTC
CDR3aa: CASSPTSGDSYNEQFF

v_gene: TRBV18
d_gene: TRBD2
j_gene: TRBJ2-3
abundance: many
CDR3nt: TGTGCCAGCTCACCCTACCTGACTAGCGGGGGCACAGATACGCAGTATTTT
CDR3aa: CASSPYLTSGGTDTQYF

v_gene: TRBV2
d_gene: -
j_gene: TRBJ2-7
abundance: many
CDR3nt: TGTGCCAGCAGTGCACTCCCGAGCTCCTACGAGCAGTACTTC
CDR3aa: CASSALPSSYEQYF

v_gene: TRBV19
d_gene: -
j_gene: TRBJ1-4
abundance: many
CDR3nt: TGTGCCAGTAGTATAGAAGTGGGACGCTTTAATGAAAAACTGTTTTTT
CDR3aa: CASSIEVGRFNEKLFF

v_gene: TRBV5-1
d_gene: -
j_gene: TRBJ1-1
abundance: many
CDR3nt: TGCGCCAGCAGCTCCGACAGTAGCCCCACTGAAGCTTTCTTT
CDR3aa: CASSSDSSPTEAFF

v_gene: TRBV20-1
d_gene: -
j_gene: TRBJ2-3
abundance: many
CDR3nt: TGCAGTGGAAGCAGTGCTCTGCGAAGTCCGGATACGCAGTATTTT
CDR3aa: CSGSSALRSPDTQYF

v_gene: TRBV6-5
d_gene: -
j_gene: TRBJ1-6
abundance: many
CDR3nt: TGTGCCAGCAGTTACTCGACAGATTCACCCCTCCACTTT
CDR3aa: CASSYSTDSPLHF

v_gene: TRBV6-5
d_gene: TRBD2
j_gene: TRBJ2-3
abundance: many
CDR3nt: TGTGCCAGTCGACGGGGGGTCCCCCTCGGCACAGATACGCAGTATTTT
CDR3aa: CASRRGVPLGTDTQYF

v_gene: TRBV6-2/TRBV6-3
d_gene: -
j_gene: TRBJ1-5
abundance: many
CDR3nt: TGTGCCACCCTAAATGGAGGGGGAACCAATCAGCCCCAGCATTTT
CDR3aa: CATLNGGGTNQPQHF

v_gene: TRBV28
d_gene: -
j_gene: TRBJ2-7
abundance: many
CDR3nt: TGTGCCAGCAGTCCTCCCCCTGGGAGTAGCTACGAGCAGTACTTC
CDR3aa: CASSPPPGSSYEQYF

v_gene: TRBV4-1
d_gene: -
j_gene: TRBJ2-5
abundance: -
CDR3nt: TGCGCCAGCAGCCAAGATCGGCGGCTTGAGACCCAGTACTTC
CDR3aa: CASSQDRRLETQYF

v_gene: TRBV5-1
d_gene: TRBD1
j_gene: TRBJ2-5
abundance: few
CDR3nt: TGCGCCAGCAGACAGGGACAGGGGTACCAAGAGACCCAGTACTTC
CDR3aa: CASRQGQGYQETQYF

v_gene: TRBV7-9
d_gene: -
j_gene: TRBJ1-6
abundance: many
CDR3nt: TGTGCCAGCAGCTTAGATGGGCAGACCTATAATTCACCCCTCCACTTT
CDR3aa: CASSLDGQTYNSPLHF

v_gene: TRBV19
d_gene: -
j_gene: TRBJ1-1
abundance: many
CDR3nt: TGTGCCAGTAGCCCCGGGCGGGACACTGAAGCTTTCTTT
CDR3aa: CASSPGRDTEAFF

v_gene: TRBV13
d_gene: -
j_gene: TRBJ2-4
abundance: -
CDR3nt: TGTGCCAGCAGCCCGCGGATCCTAGCCAAAAACATTCAGTACTTC
CDR3aa: CASSPRILAKNIQYF

v_gene: TRBV5-1
d_gene: -
j_gene: TRBJ1-4
abundance: many
CDR3nt: TGCGCCAGCAGCTTGGGAGGGACTAATGAAAAACTGTTTTTT
CDR3aa: CASSLGGTNEKLFF

v_gene: TRBV20-1
d_gene: TRBD1
j_gene: TRBJ1-5
abundance: -
CDR3nt: TGCAGTGCTCCGTCGACAGGGGATGGCGATCAGCCCCAGCATTTT
CDR3aa: CSAPSTGDGDQPQHF

v_gene: TRBV11-2
d_gene: TRBD1
j_gene: TRBJ1-3
abundance: many
CDR3nt: TGTGCCAGCAGCTCGAAAGGACAGGGCGTGTACGGAAACACCATATATTTT
CDR3aa: CASSSKGQGVYGNTIYF

v_gene: TRBV5-1
d_gene: -
j_gene: TRBJ2-7
abundance: many
CDR3nt: TGCGCCAGCAGCCGAGAGGGGGGCCCCTACGAGCAGTACTTC
CDR3aa: CASSREGGPYEQYF

v_gene: TRBV5-5
d_gene: TRBD1
j_gene: TRBJ2-5
abundance: -
CDR3nt: TGTGCCAGCAGCTTGGCCCCACAGGGGGCTGTAGAGACCCAGTACTTC
CDR3aa: CASSLAPQGAVETQYF